These 21 T cell receptor beta chains were all obtained from the same sample, sequenced in a study of cytomegalovirus exposure and HLA in healthy donors. The PCR contained 60 Vbeta and 13 Jbeta primers. The data were produced by immunoSEQ multiplex PCR, yet TCRdb's version contains in-frame clones alone and is incomplete. The profile shows about 130,000 clones, 76% of them singletons. Sequencing was performed on PBMCs. All receptors come from a female donor in good health and CMV-seropositive.

The V call is TRBV4-1, the J call TRBJ2-7, with D uncertain. This CDR3 has 14 residues. Germline-derived CDR1 and CDR2 are MGHRA and YSYEKL. V lost 0 bases and J 7 bases, leaving 13 bases between the germline ends. In nucleotides, the CDR3 is TGCGCCAGCAGCCAAGAATCGGCAAACTATGAGCAGTACTTC. It specifies CASSQESANYEQYF.

V is TRBV19 and J is TRBJ1-5; D uncertain. Germline assignment: CDR1 LNHDA and CDR2 SQIVND (reference sequence). The CDR3 loop spans 15 amino acids. V shed 7 bases and J shed 0 bases, with 13 bases lying between them. The CDR3 region is CASKEHQYSNQPQHF. The DNA for the CDR3 is TGTGCCAGTAAAGAACACCAATATAGCAATCAGCCCCAGCATTTT.

The V and J genes are TRBV15 and TRBJ2-3; 7 bases line up with TRBD2. The germline V gene has CDR1 LNHNV and CDR2 YYDKDF (reference sequence). J was trimmed by 4 bases and V by 6 bases; bases with no gene match: 7. The CDR3 is 14 amino acids. CDR3 protein: CATRTPRGADTQYF. The CDR3 nucleotides read TGTGCCACCAGAACCCCCCGGGGGGCAGATACGCAGTATTTT.

The J gene is TRBJ1-6, the V gene TRBV25-1; 10 bases agree with TRBD1. Germline CDR1 MGHDK, CDR2 SYGVNS. There are 15 residues in the CDR3. V shed 7 bases, J shed 4 bases, and the junction held 4 bases outside the gene matches. CDR3 DNA sequence: TGTGCCAGCACTGGGGGACAGGGGTATAATTCACCCCTCCACTTT. This encodes CASTGGQGYNSPLHF. Together with reference TRBV25-1 and TRBJ1-6, the CDR3 gives the full variable domain: EADIYQTPRYLVIGTGKKITLECSQTMGHDKMYWYQQDPGMELHLIHYSYGVNSTEKGDLSSESTVSRIRTEHFPLTLESARPSHTSQYLCASTGGQGYNSPLHFGNGTRLTVT.

The chain has TRBV9 and TRBJ2-3; possibly TRBD1 for D (5 bases). Trimming left V 3 bases short and J 6 bases short, with 14 bases between. The CDR3 totals 14 residues. Germline lookup yields CDR1 SGDLS and CDR2 YYNGEE. The CDR3 loop is CASSAAYQGDTQYF. Here the CDR3 DNA reads TGTGCCAGCAGCGCGGCATACCAGGGCGATACGCAGTATTTT.

This clone was found once. The chain uses TRBV10-3 and TRBJ1-1, with TRBD1 as a possible D gene (6 bases). CDR1 and CDR2 (germline): ENHRY, SYGVKD. Trimming left V 0 bases short and J 4 bases short, with 15 bases between. CDR3 length: 16 amino acids. The CDR3 loop is CAISESMGARGTEAFF. Written as DNA, the CDR3 is TGTGCCATCAGTGAGTCGATGGGGGCCCGGGGCACTGAAGCTTTCTTT.

V and J are TRBV12-5 and TRBJ2-7, with 7 bases fitting TRBD2. CDR1 and CDR2 from the germline V gene are LGHNT and FRNRAP. The CDR3 length is 15 residues. V was clipped by 3 bases and J by 5 bases; unmatched bases: 10. The CDR3 DNA reads TGTGCTAGTGGTTTCGGAAGCGGGGCCGGGGACGAGCAGTACTTC. Its translation is CASGFGSGAGDEQYF.

V and J are TRBV2 and TRBJ1-1; TRBD1 agrees at 9 bases. CDR1 is SNHLY and CDR2 is FYNNEI in the germline V gene. V was pared by 6 bases and J by 5 bases, with 1 base of the junction left unmatched. This CDR3 spans 12 amino acids. DNA for the CDR3: TGTGCCAGCAGGGGACAGGGTACTGAAGCTTTCTTT. It codes for CASRGQGTEAFF.

With regard to this clone: The junction shows a germline mismatch at one end, possibly a read error. This chain uses TRBV19 with TRBJ2-7; TRBD1 matches at 7 bases. The CDR3 totals 14 residues. Germline CDR1 is LNHDA and CDR2 is SQIVND (reference sequence). CDR3 protein: CACSAGTALNEQYF. The CDR3 DNA is TGTGCCTGTAGTGCTGGGACAGCTCTGAACGAGCAGTACTTC.

The chain couples TRBV19 to TRBJ1-1; possibly TRBD1 for D (5 bases). V lost 0 bases, J lost 1 base, and 12 bases lay in between. Germline V gene sequence: CDR1 LNHDA, CDR2 SQIVND (reference sequence). There are 16 residues in the CDR3. CDR3 nucleotides: TGTGCCAGTAGTATAGACCCCGCGGGGCGGAACACTGAAGCTTTCTTT. Encoded protein: CASSIDPAGRNTEAFF.

V usage is TRBV7-9 and J usage is TRBJ1-6; the D gene is possibly TRBD1 (5 bases). Germline V gives CDR1 SEHNR, CDR2 FQNEAQ (reference sequence). The CDR3 spans 13 residues. Trimming took 0 bases from V and 11 from J, leaving 8 bases between them. CDR3 nucleotide sequence: TGTGCCAGCAGCTTAGCCGGGGGGGCACCCCTCCACTTT. This translates into CASSLAGGAPLHF.

This clone came up a few times. The V and J genes are TRBV11-2 and TRBJ1-2; D might be TRBD1 (6 bases). Trimming left V 5 bases short and J 8 bases short, with 15 bases between. CDR3 length: 13 residues. Germline V lookup: CDR1 SGHAT, CDR2 FQNNGV. CDR3 sequence: CASSPKHRDGYTF. The CDR3 region has the DNA TGTGCCAGCAGCCCGAAACACAGGGACGGCTACACCTTC. Using reference TRBV11-2 and TRBJ1-2 for the parts outside the CDR3, the full variable domain is EAGVAQSPRYKIIEKRQSVAFWCNPISGHATLYWYQQILGQGPKLLIQFQNNGVVDDSQLPKDRFSAERLKGVDSTLKIQPAKLEDSAVYLCASSPKHRDGYTFGSGTRLTVV.

This clone was seen a single time. The V gene is TRBV6-1, the J gene TRBJ2-2, with 11 bases that match TRBD1. The ends lost 11 bases at V and 0 bases at J; junction bases unmatched: 2. The CDR3 contains 14 residues. Germline V CDR1 and CDR2: MNHNS, SASEGT. CDR3 loop: CAGGQGANTGELFF. CDR3 sequence (DNA): TGTGCCGGGGGACAGGGGGCGAACACCGGGGAGCTGTTTTTT.

This clone was seen more than once but under ten times. The chain links TRBV6-1 to TRBJ1-2; 7 nucleotides align to TRBD1. V shed 5 bases and J 6 bases; nucleotides not matched to a gene: 9. This CDR3 has 14 residues. CDR1 is MNHNS, CDR2 SASEGT, per germline. CDR3 sequence: CASSPILGQDGYTF. The CDR3 coding sequence is TGTGCCAGCAGTCCCATTTTAGGACAGGATGGCTACACCTTC.

Comment on this clone: One end of the junction varies from germline; a read error may be responsible. The rearrangement joins TRBV7-9 to TRBJ1-2; D is perhaps TRBD1 (5 bases). The CDR3 has 12 residues. In germline, CDR1 is SEHNR, CDR2 FQNEAQ (reference sequence). The CDR3 DNA reads as TGTGCCAGCAGCACACCGGGGACTAACTACCCCTTC. It specifies CASSTPGTNYPF.

This chain connects TRBV5-1 to TRBJ2-1; the D gene is possibly TRBD1 (5 bases). Trimming removed 0 bases from V and 6 bases from J, with 16 bases in between. Looked up from germline, CDR1 is SGHRS and CDR2 is YFSETQ. The CDR3 has 16 residues. The CDR3, as DNA: TGCGCCAGCAGCTTGGAAGGGGCAGGGTACGTCAATGAGCAGTTCTTC. Protein sequence: CASSLEGAGYVNEQFF.

This clone was seen a handful of times. This rearrangement joins TRBV18 to TRBJ2-7; D is ambiguous. V was pared by 3 bases and J by 5 bases, with 11 bases between. CDR1 and CDR2 (germline): KGHSH, LQKENI. This CDR3 contains 13 residues. In DNA form, the CDR3 reads TGTGCCAGCTCACCGGGCAGCTTAGACGAGCAGTACTTC. Amino acid sequence: CASSPGSLDEQYF.

This rearrangement joins TRBV6-5 to TRBJ2-7, with 12 bases aligning to TRBD2. The length of the CDR3 is 15 residues. Germline assignment: CDR1 MNHEY and CDR2 SVGAGI. The V and J ends lost 5 bases and 2 bases, in that order; junction bases with no gene match: 4. CDR3 bases: TGTGCCAGCAGTCGGACTAGCGGGATCACCTACGAGCAGTACTTC. It specifies CASSRTSGITYEQYF.

This clone has a single count. V and J are TRBV5-4 and TRBJ2-1; TRBD2 agrees at 9 bases. The CDR3 is made up of 15 amino acids. With 2 bases clipped from V and 7 bases from J, the junction kept 7 bases outside the gene matches. The V gene's germline CDR1 is SGHNT and CDR2 YYREEE (reference sequence). The CDR3 region has the DNA TGTGCCAGCAGCTTTACTAGCGGGCTTGAAAATGAGCAGTTCTTC. It encodes CASSFTSGLENEQFF.

This clone has only a few counts. Sequence at one end of the junction differs from germline and may be a read error. The chain is built from TRBV4-1 and TRBJ2-7; 8 bases line up with TRBD2. CDR3 length equals 16 residues. Germline V gene sequence: CDR1 MGHRA, CDR2 YSYEKL. CDR3 sequence reads: CASSQVQLADTYEQYF. The DNA for the CDR3 is TGTGCCAGCAGCCAGGTTCAACTAGCGGATACCTACGAGCAGTACTTC.

This clone has more than one count but fewer than ten. V usage is TRBV9 and J usage is TRBJ2-3, with 8 bases matching TRBD2. V trimming: 5 bases; J trimming: 2 bases; junction bases outside the gene matches: 7. There are 15 residues in the CDR3. Germline-derived CDR1 and CDR2 are SGDLS and YYNGEE. CDR3 residues: CASSSGTGYTDTQYF. The CDR3 nucleotides read TGTGCCAGCAGTAGCGGGACGGGTTACACAGATACGCAGTATTTT.